The next 19 T cell receptor beta chains were all read from a single sample in a study of blood T cell repertoires in COVID-19. Only in-frame clones appear in the TCRdb table, and some are missing; sequencing was by immunoSEQ multiplex PCR. The sample holds some 340,000 clones, 75% to 90% seen once. The sequenced material came from PBMCs or T cells enriched from blood (not recorded which). The receptors shown here come from a woman aged 45-60 years who had recovered from COVID-19.

This sequence joins TRBV21-1 and TRBJ1-2; TRBD1, the table's D call, lacks a check against the DNA. TRBV21-1 is termed a pseudogene. This CDR3 has 13 amino acids. The CDR3 loop is CASGPDRLYGYTF. The CDR3 DNA follows: TGTGCCAGCGGACCGGACAGACTGTATGGCTACACCTTC.

The chain joins TRBV9 to TRBJ1-6; D gene ambiguous. V lost 4 bases to trimming and J lost 7 bases, with 15 bases between them. Germline CDR1 reads SGDLS; CDR2 reads YYNGEE. This CDR3 contains 15 residues. The CDR3 protein is CASSPQSHPNSPLHF. CDR3 bases: TGTGCCAGCAGCCCCCAGTCCCACCCCAATTCACCCCTCCACTTT.

In its sample, this clone was seen a few times. The chain employs TRBV12-3 or TRBV12-4 and TRBJ2-2; D is unclear. V gave up 3 bases and J gave up 9 bases, with 8 bases separating them. CDR3 length: 12 amino acids. The CDR3 region has the DNA TGTGCCAGCAGTTTGAATCCTAGGGAGCTGTTTTTT. Protein product: CASSLNPRELFF.

The chain uses TRBV3-1 (or the pseudogene TRBV3-2) and TRBJ1-6; 8 nucleotides match TRBD1. Trimming at V came to 4 bases and at J to 8 bases, leaving 7 bases not matched to a gene. CDR3 length equals 15 residues. The V gene's germline CDR1 is LGHDT and CDR2 YNNKEL (reference sequence). CDR3 sequence: CASSPLGQGDSPLHF. In DNA, the CDR3 is TGTGCCAGCAGCCCACTTGGACAGGGCGATTCACCCCTCCACTTT.

V usage is TRBV30 and J usage is TRBJ2-1; the match to TRBD2 covers 10 bases. This CDR3 region has 18 residues. Germline trimming cut 3 bases from V and 4 bases from J; bases unmatched to any gene: 15. Germline V gene data show CDR1 as GTSNPN and CDR2 as SVGIG (reference sequence). This chain's CDR3 is CAWRGTLAGRNGYNEQFF. The CDR3 DNA reads TGTGCCTGGAGGGGAACACTAGCGGGACGAAATGGGTACAATGAGCAGTTCTTC.

V gene TRBV12-3 or TRBV12-4 combines with J gene TRBJ2-1; D possibly corresponds to TRBD2 (5 bases). The CDR3 runs 13 residues. V dropped 3 bases and J dropped 7 bases, with 10 bases sitting between them. CDR3 DNA sequence: TGTGCCAGCAGTTTCCGGACTCCAAATGAGCAGTTCTTC. Translating gives CASSFRTPNEQFF.

V usage is TRBV10-3 and J usage is TRBJ1-6; 10 bases fit TRBD1. This CDR3 is built from 19 residues. Germline V gives CDR1 ENHRY, CDR2 SYGVKD. Trimming took 3 bases from V and 6 from J; bases not matched to a gene: 14. The CDR3 region is CAISDSAGQGLLGNSPLHF. The CDR3 DNA reads TGTGCCATCAGTGATTCCGCGGGACAGGGGCTGTTAGGTAATTCACCCCTCCACTTT.

The chain links TRBV12-3 or TRBV12-4 to TRBJ2-1; D possibly corresponds to TRBD2 (6 bases). V shed 2 bases and J shed 12 bases, with 8 bases lying between them. This CDR3 is built from 11 residues. The CDR3 DNA is TGTGCCAGCAGTTTAACGGGGGTGCAGTTCTTC. Protein product: CASSLTGVQFF.

In its sample, this clone was seen once. The chain combines TRBV2 with TRBJ1-6; 7 nucleotides agree with TRBD1. Germline values: CDR1 SNHLY, CDR2 FYNNEI. The length of the CDR3 is 13 residues. Unmatched junction bases numbered 5, after V lost 6 bases and J lost 9 bases. The CDR3 protein is CASRTGTRSPLHF. CDR3 coding DNA: TGTGCCAGCAGGACAGGGACGCGTTCACCCCTCCACTTT. The full variable domain, with the rest looked up from reference TRBV2 and TRBJ1-6, is EPEVTQTPSHQVTQMGQEVILRCVPISNHLYFYWYRQILGQKVEFLVSFYNNEISEKSEIFDDQFSVERPDGSNFTLKIRSTKLEDSAMYFCASRTGTRSPLHFGNGTRLTVT.

This chain links TRBV6-5 with TRBJ1-1; perhaps TRBD1 as D (5 bases). CDR3 size: 15 residues. The germline gives CDR1 MNHEY, CDR2 SVGAGI. Trimming stripped 9 bases from V and 0 bases from J, with 17 bases between. The CDR3 is CASAREGPLNTEAFF. CDR3 nucleotides: TGTGCCAGTGCGCGGGAGGGGCCCTTGAACACTGAAGCTTTCTTT.

This clone was counted a few times. The chain combines TRBV5-6 with TRBJ2-5; 10 bases are shared with TRBD2. The CDR3 is made up of 16 amino acids. V was pared by 3 bases and J by 2 bases, with 7 bases of the junction left unmatched. The germline gives CDR1 SGHDT, CDR2 YYEEEE. The CDR3: CASSWRIAGGQETQYF. CDR3 nucleotides: TGTGCCAGCAGCTGGCGTATAGCGGGGGGACAAGAGACCCAGTACTTC.

The chain joins TRBV4-2 to TRBJ1-1, with D unclear. Germline CDR1 LGHNA, CDR2 YNFKEQ. This CDR3 contains 11 residues. V shed 0 bases and J shed 8 bases, with 4 bases lying between them. As DNA, the CDR3 is TGTGCCAGCAGCCAAGACCGGGAAGCTTTCTTT. Encoded protein: CASSQDREAFF.

In this sample, this clone turned up once. The chain employs TRBV3-1 (or the pseudogene TRBV3-2) and TRBJ2-7; 15 bases fit TRBD2. V lost 4 bases to trimming and J lost 3 bases; unmatched junction nucleotides: 7. CDR1 is LGHDT and CDR2 is YNNKEL in the germline V gene (reference sequence). The CDR3 totals 17 residues. As DNA, the CDR3 is TGTGCCAGCAGCCCCACCCCGGGACTAGCGGGGGGCTACGAGCAGTACTTC. Translated, it gives CASSPTPGLAGGYEQYF.

This clone has a single count. This chain connects TRBV5-1 to TRBJ2-1, with 11 positions matching TRBD2. The CDR3 totals 16 residues. The germline gives CDR1 SGHRS, CDR2 YFSETQ. V trimming: 4 bases; J trimming: 9 bases; junction bases outside the gene matches: 12. The CDR3 DNA sequence: TGCGCCAGCAGCACCGGGACTAGCGGAATCCGGGGTGAGCAGTTCTTC. Its protein is CASSTGTSGIRGEQFF.

V gene TRBV5-6 combines with J gene TRBJ2-5, with D possibly matching TRBD1 (6 bases). CDR3 length: 16 residues. Trimming removed 4 bases from V and 2 bases from J, with 18 bases in between. Germline-derived CDR1 and CDR2 are SGHDT and YYEEEE. This chain's CDR3 is CASSRPGQGGQETQYF. For the CDR3, the DNA is TGTGCCAGCAGCCGCCCGGGACAAGGTGGACAAGAGACCCAGTACTTC. Full variable domain (missing parts from reference TRBV5-6 and TRBJ2-5): DAGVTQSPTHLIKTRGQQVTLRCSPKSGHDTVSWYQQALGQGPQFIFQYYEEEERQRGNFPDRFSGHQFPNYSSELNVNALLLGDSALYLCASSRPGQGGQETQYFGPGTRLLVL.

The chain is built from TRBV7-2 and TRBJ2-7, with 13 bases that match TRBD2. The V segment lost 1 base and the J segment 11 bases; nucleotides outside the gene matches: 5. In germline, CDR1 is SGHTA, CDR2 FQGNSA. The CDR3 is made up of 14 amino acids. The CDR3 sequence: CASSLEGTSGTEYF. DNA for the CDR3: TGTGCCAGCAGCTTAGAAGGGACTAGCGGGACTGAGTACTTC. Using reference TRBV7-2 and TRBJ2-7 for the parts outside the CDR3, the full variable domain is GAGVSQSPSNKVTEKGKDVELRCDPISGHTALYWYRQSLGQGLEFLIYFQGNSAPDKSGLPSDRFSAERTGGSVSTLTIQRTQQEDSAVYLCASSLEGTSGTEYFGPGTRLTVT.

The rearrangement uses TRBV29-1 and TRBJ1-2, with TRBD1 identical over 7 bases. The CDR3 is 13 residues long. V was pared by 2 bases and J by 8 bases, with 8 bases of the junction left unmatched. Germline-derived CDR1 and CDR2 are SQVTM and ANQGSEA. The CDR3 bases are TGCAGCGTTGAAAGAGGGGGCAGTCAAGGCTACACCTTC. Translating it yields CSVERGGSQGYTF.

This chain uses TRBV30 with TRBJ2-2; TRBD2 aligns across 9 bases. Germline CDR1 is GTSNPN and CDR2 is SVGIG (reference sequence). The CDR3 has 15 residues. Trimming cost V 8 bases and J 6 bases; bases outside gene matches: 13. The CDR3 coding sequence is TGTGCCGGTTATGCGGGGGGGACTGGCGCCGGGGAGCTGTTTTTT. Amino acids: CAGYAGGTGAGELFF.

The genes are TRBV10-2 and TRBJ2-7; TRBD2 aligns across 7 bases. This CDR3 has 12 residues. The junction had 1 base not matched to a gene; V was cut back by 5 bases and J by 3 bases. Germline CDR1 reads WSHSY; CDR2 reads SAAADI. Here the CDR3 DNA reads TGCGCCAGCAGTTCTAGCGGCTACGAGCAGTACTTC. Its translation is CASSSSGYEQYF.